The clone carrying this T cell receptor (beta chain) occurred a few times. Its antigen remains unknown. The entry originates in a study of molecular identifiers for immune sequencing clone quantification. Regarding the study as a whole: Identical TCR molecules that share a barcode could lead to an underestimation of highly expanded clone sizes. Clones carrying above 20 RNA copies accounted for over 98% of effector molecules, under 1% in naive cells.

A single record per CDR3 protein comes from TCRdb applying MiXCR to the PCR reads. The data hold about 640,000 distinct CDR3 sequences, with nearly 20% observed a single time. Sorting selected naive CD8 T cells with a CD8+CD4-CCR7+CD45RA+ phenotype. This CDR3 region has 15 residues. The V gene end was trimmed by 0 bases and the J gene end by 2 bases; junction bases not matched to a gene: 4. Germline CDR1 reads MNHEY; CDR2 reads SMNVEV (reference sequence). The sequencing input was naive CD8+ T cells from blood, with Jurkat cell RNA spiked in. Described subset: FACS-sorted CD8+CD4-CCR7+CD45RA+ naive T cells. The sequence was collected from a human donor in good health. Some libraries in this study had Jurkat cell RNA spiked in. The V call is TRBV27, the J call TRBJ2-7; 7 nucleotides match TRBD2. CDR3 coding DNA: TGTGCCAGCAGTTTATCTGCTAGCGGAGCCTACGAGCAGTACTTC. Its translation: CASSLSASGAYEQYF.